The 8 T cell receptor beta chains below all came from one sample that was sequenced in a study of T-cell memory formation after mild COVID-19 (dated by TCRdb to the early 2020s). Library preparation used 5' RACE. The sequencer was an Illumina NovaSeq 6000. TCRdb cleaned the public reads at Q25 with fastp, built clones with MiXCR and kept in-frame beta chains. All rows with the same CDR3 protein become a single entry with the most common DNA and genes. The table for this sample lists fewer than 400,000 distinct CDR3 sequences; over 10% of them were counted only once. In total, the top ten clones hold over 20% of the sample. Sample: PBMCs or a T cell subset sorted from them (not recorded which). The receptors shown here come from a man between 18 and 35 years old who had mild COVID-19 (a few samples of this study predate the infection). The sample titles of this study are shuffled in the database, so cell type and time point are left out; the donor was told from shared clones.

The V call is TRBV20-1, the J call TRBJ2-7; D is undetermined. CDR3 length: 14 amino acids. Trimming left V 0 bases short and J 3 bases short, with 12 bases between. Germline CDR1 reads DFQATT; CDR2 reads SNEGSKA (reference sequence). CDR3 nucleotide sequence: TGCAGTGCTAGAGATCAAGGGCTTCTCTACGAGCAGTACTTC. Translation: CSARDQGLLYEQYF.

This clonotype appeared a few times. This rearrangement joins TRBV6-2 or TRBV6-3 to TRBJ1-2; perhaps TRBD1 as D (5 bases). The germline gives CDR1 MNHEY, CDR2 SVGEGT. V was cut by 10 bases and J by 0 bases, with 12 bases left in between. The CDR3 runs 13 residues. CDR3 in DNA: TGTGCCACTCACGGGGGATCTAACTATGGCTACACCTTC. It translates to CATHGGSNYGYTF.

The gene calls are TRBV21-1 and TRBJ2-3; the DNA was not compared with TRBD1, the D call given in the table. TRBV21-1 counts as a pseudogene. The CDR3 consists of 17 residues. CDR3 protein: CASSNPGGTGEADTQYF. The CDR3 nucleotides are TGTGCCAGCAGCAATCCAGGAGGGACAGGGGAGGCAGATACGCAGTATTTT.

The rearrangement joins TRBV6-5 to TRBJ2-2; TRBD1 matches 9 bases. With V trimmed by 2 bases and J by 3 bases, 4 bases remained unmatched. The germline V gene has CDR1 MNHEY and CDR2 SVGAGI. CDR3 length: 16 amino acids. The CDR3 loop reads CASSYQGDRDTGELFF. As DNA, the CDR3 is TGTGCCAGCAGTTACCAAGGGGACAGGGACACCGGGGAGCTGTTTTTT.

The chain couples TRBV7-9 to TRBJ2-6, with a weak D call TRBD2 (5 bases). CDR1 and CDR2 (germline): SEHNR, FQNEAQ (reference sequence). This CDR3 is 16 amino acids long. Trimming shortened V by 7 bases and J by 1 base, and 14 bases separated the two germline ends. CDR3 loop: CASTPPGGSGANVLTF. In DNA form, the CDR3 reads TGTGCCAGCACCCCTCCCGGCGGGTCTGGGGCCAACGTCCTGACTTTC.

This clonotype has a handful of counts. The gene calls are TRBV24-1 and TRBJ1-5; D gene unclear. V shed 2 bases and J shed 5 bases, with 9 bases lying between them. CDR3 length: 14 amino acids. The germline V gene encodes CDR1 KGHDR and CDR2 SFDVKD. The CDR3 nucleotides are TGTGCCACCAGTGATTCTGGCACCGATCAGCCCCAGCATTTT. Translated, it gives CATSDSGTDQPQHF.

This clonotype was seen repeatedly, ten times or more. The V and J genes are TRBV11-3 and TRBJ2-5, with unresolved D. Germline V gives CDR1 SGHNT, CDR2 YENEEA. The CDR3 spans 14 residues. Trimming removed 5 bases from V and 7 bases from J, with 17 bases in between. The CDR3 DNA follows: TGTGCCAGCAGCAAAAGGGCTGGGTCGGGGACCCAGTACTTC. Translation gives CASSKRAGSGTQYF.

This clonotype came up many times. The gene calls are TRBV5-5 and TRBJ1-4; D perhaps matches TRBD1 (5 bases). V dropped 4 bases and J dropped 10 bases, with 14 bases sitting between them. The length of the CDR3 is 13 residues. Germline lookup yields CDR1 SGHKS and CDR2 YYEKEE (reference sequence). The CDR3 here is CASSNDGGGKLFF. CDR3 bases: TGTGCCAGCAGCAACGACGGCGGGGGAAAACTGTTTTTT.